The 5 T cell receptor beta chains below come from one sample, sequenced in a study of neurological immune-mediated disorders. TCRdb recomputed calls from the 5' RACE reads with MiXCR, one row per CDR3 protein. The table shows approximately 74,000 distinct CDR3 sequences, with 4% to 6% occurring only once. Sequencing was carried out using PBMCs. The receptors were sampled from a man aged 18 to 30 with multiple sclerosis.

This clonotype showed up many times. V and J are TRBV27 and TRBJ2-7; the match to TRBD1 covers 9 bases. The CDR3 loop spans 15 amino acids. J lost 5 bases, V lost 5 bases, and 10 bases had no gene match. CDR1 and CDR2 (germline): MNHEY, SMNVEV (reference sequence). The CDR3, as DNA: TGTGCCAGCAGTCGTCCCGGGACAGGGAGGCACGAGCAGTACTTC. Translated, it gives CASSRPGTGRHEQYF.

The gene calls are TRBV3-1 and TRBJ1-2; D is possibly TRBD1 (5 bases). Germline V lookup: CDR1 LGHDT, CDR2 YNNKEL (reference sequence). The V and J ends lost 6 bases and 5 bases respectively, with 7 bases between them. CDR3 size: 11 residues. CDR3 protein: CASRKGYGYTF. Written as DNA, the CDR3 is TGTGCCAGCAGAAAGGGGTATGGCTACACCTTC.

The sample holds many counts of this clonotype. CDR3 residues: CATSDSPDRQPQHF. CDR3 bases: TGTGCCACCAGTGATTCACCGGACAGACAGCCCCAGCATTTT. This rearrangement joins TRBV24-1 to TRBJ1-5; D is possibly TRBD1 (6 bases). The CDR3 runs 14 residues. Per the germline V gene, CDR1 is KGHDR and CDR2 is SFDVKD. V gave up 2 bases and J gave up 7 bases, with 11 bases separating them.

This clonotype was detected many times. The chain links TRBV11-2 to TRBJ2-2; D remains unclear. The CDR3 extends over 15 amino acids. Trimming took off 1 base at V and 2 bases at J, with 8 bases between the two ends. The germline V gene encodes CDR1 SGHAT and CDR2 FQNNGV. The CDR3 DNA follows: TGTGCCAGCAGCTTAGCGTACGGAAACACCGGGGAGCTGTTTTTT. Translating gives CASSLAYGNTGELFF.

This clonotype was seen only once. This sequence joins TRBV18 and TRBJ1-2; 8 nucleotides agree with TRBD1. Trimming took 4 bases from V and 7 from J; bases not matched to a gene: 5. The germline V gene has CDR1 KGHSH and CDR2 LQKENI. CDR3 length: 13 amino acids. This chain's CDR3 is CASSREQGAGYTF. CDR3 in DNA: TGTGCCAGCTCACGAGAGCAGGGGGCTGGCTACACCTTC.